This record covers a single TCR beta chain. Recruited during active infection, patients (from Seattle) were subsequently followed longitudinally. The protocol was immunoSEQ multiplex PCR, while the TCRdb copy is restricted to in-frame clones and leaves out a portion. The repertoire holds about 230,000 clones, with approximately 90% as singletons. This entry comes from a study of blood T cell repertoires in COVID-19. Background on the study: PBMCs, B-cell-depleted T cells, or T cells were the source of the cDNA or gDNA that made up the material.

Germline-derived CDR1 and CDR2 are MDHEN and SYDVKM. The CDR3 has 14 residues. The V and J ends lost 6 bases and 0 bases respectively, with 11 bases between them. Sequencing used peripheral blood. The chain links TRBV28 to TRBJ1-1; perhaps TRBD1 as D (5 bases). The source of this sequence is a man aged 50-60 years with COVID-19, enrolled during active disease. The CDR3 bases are TGTGCCAGCAGCACGACAGAGTTGAACACTGAAGCTTTCTTT. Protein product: CASSTTELNTEAFF.